This T cell receptor (beta chain) was identified during a study of T-cell memory formation after mild COVID-19 (dated by TCRdb to the early 2020s). Notes on the research overall: Most TCR sequence clusters were specific to one of the two donors. In two donors, T-cell clones that expanded and contracted after mild COVID-19 were followed by sequencing TCRalpha and TCRbeta repertoires longitudinally. The cohort comprised two young, previously healthy adult volunteers, one female and one male. Findings and caveats that apply to the study as a whole: Some responding clones were found in pre-infection memory, which suggests that pre-existing cross-reactive memory T cells took part in the SARS-CoV-2 response. Contracting CD4+ clones were found mainly in CM and EM memory subsets, while CD8+ clones were enriched in EMRA. Only a couple of mild cases were covered by the study, and larger cohorts that include severe cases with pre-infection samples were considered necessary. Whether the second-wave clones peaking on day 37 were SARS-CoV-2 specific was not confirmed. Balanced CD4/CD8 phenotypes were observed for clones contracting from day 15 to 85, whereas a bias towards CD4+ was observed for a second wave of clones expanding from day 15 to 37.

Ficoll-Paque density gradient centrifugation was used to isolate PBMCs. Compared with germline, V lacks 8 bases and J lacks 6 bases; bases without a gene match: 11. There are 15 amino acids in the CDR3, from cysteine to phenylalanine inclusive. The sequence is cut down to CDR3 DNA, 45 bases in frame from base 1. CDR1 and CDR2 are read off the germline V gene as SNHLY and FYNNEI. This clonotype was observed a few times. Its antigen target is currently unknown. Base qualities are not provided; no much larger clone lies one nucleotide away. Sequencing was carried out with an Illumina NovaSeq 6000. Using 5'RACE with constant-segment primers, TCRalpha and TCRbeta cDNA libraries were constructed, with sample barcodes and unique molecular identifiers added in the process. RNA was extracted from every sample with Trizol reagent. Library amplification was performed in two PCR steps, and a second sample barcode and Illumina TruSeq adapters were introduced in the second step. Libraries were sequenced on an Illumina NovaSeq with 2 x 150 bp paired-end reads. The original methods were these. With migec v1.2.7, reads were demultiplexed and then collapsed into UMI-guided consensus sequences. Using mixcr v2.1.11, UMI consensuses were aligned to TRA and TRB V and J templates and then assembled into clonotypes. A clonotype was counted as expanded or contracted only when both edgeR and NoisET called the clonotype significant, with the noise models trained on biological replicates. For edgeR calls, the cutoffs were a false discovery rate-adjusted p below 0.01 and a log2 fold-change threshold of 1. As an exploratory analysis of dynamics, PCA with hierarchical clustering was applied to max-normalized trajectories of the 1000 most abundant clonotypes. Separately sequenced CD4+ and CD8+ repertoires were used to assign the CD4 or CD8 phenotype of responding clones. TCRdb trimmed the raw reads at Q25, called clones with MiXCR and kept productive beta chains. Each CDR3 protein appears once, grouped with its most common genes and DNA. The V and J calls shown here were made by TCRdb, not taken from the authors' results. Across this sample there are about 250,000 distinct CDR3 sequences, with roughly 14% seen only once. The ten largest make up less than 2.5% of the sample.

This receptor was identified in an adult woman who had mild COVID-19 (a few samples of this study predate the infection). The sample titles of this study are shuffled in the database, so cell type and time point are left out; the donor was told from shared clones. The sequencing input was PBMCs or a T cell subset sorted from them (not recorded which). This chain is built from TRBV2 and TRBJ2-3; TRBD2 matches 10 bases in the middle. Here the CDR3 is given as CASGTSGVRGDTQYF. The DNA sequence follows: TGTGCCAGCGGAACTAGCGGGGTACGCGGGGATACGCAGTATTTT.